One sample yielded the 2 T cell receptor beta chains listed below, sequenced in a study of blood T cell repertoires in COVID-19. The assay was immunoSEQ multiplex PCR, and TCRdb's table has in-frame clones only and misses some. The sample carries around 200,000 clones, around 80% recorded once. Material for sequencing was peripheral blood. Receptor source: a woman in her seventies with acute or convalescent COVID-19.

The CDR3: CASSARQGNSPLHF. CDR3 nucleotide sequence: TGTGCCAGCAGCGCCCGACAGGGCAATTCACCCCTCCACTTT. The rearrangement links TRBV3-1 (or the pseudogene TRBV3-2) to TRBJ1-6, with 7 bases matching TRBD1. CDR3 length equals 14 residues. Germline V gene lookup returns CDR1 LGHDT and CDR2 YNNKEL (reference sequence). With 5 bases clipped from V and 7 bases from J, the junction kept 5 bases outside the gene matches.

The rearrangement uses TRBV28 and TRBJ2-5; D perhaps matches TRBD2 (5 bases). The CDR3 contains 15 residues. With 5 bases removed from V and 0 bases from J, the gap between germline ends came to 13 bases. Germline V lookup: CDR1 MDHEN, CDR2 SYDVKM. The CDR3 sequence: CASSAIGVNQETQYF. The DNA of the CDR3 is TGTGCCAGCAGTGCGATCGGGGTAAACCAAGAGACCCAGTACTTC.